A single sample gave rise to the 14 T cell receptor beta chains below, sequenced in a study of cytomegalovirus exposure and HLA in healthy donors. PCR was performed using 60 Vbeta and 13 Jbeta primers. Assay used: immunoSEQ multiplex PCR; TCRdb lists only in-frame clones, some missing. The record lists 150,000 or so clones, of which the ten most abundant hold under 2%. Sequenced sample: PBMCs. These receptors were taken from a woman in her forties in good health and CMV-seropositive.

This chain joins TRBV28 and TRBJ1-5; D perhaps matches TRBD1 (5 bases). With 2 bases removed from V and 0 bases from J, the gap between germline ends came to 11 bases. Germline V gene data show CDR1 as MDHEN and CDR2 as SYDVKM. This CDR3 spans 16 amino acids. The CDR3 spells CASSLPGRVSNQPQHF. In DNA, the CDR3 is TGTGCCAGCAGTTTACCCGGCAGGGTTAGCAATCAGCCCCAGCATTTT.

This chain connects TRBV5-1 to TRBJ2-7, with 8 positions matching TRBD2. Trimming cost V 0 bases and J 2 bases; bases outside gene matches: 4. Per germline, CDR1 SGHRS and CDR2 YFSETQ. The CDR3 runs to 15 residues. The CDR3 spells CASSLEAGDPYEQYF. The CDR3 DNA sequence: TGCGCCAGCAGCTTGGAAGCGGGAGACCCCTACGAGCAGTACTTC.

The CDR3: CASSFQTSGNNEQFF. Here the CDR3 DNA reads TGCGCCAGCAGCTTTCAGACTAGCGGTAACAATGAGCAGTTCTTC. J is TRBJ2-1 and V is TRBV5-1, with 9 bases matching TRBD2. From germline, CDR1 is SGHRS and CDR2 YFSETQ. This CDR3 is built from 15 residues. V gave up 2 bases and J gave up 5 bases; unmatched junction bases: 5.

The V gene is TRBV13, the J gene TRBJ2-1; a possible D gene is TRBD1 (6 bases). CDR1 is PRHDT and CDR2 is FYEKMQ in the germline V gene (reference sequence). Trimming removed 1 base at V and 9 bases at J, with 13 bases between. The CDR3 is 14 amino acids. The CDR3 sequence: CASSLAGQGFEQFF. CDR3 nucleotides: TGTGCCAGCAGCTTAGCAGGGCAGGGGTTTGAGCAGTTCTTC. The full variable domain, its missing parts supplied by reference TRBV13 and TRBJ2-1, is AAGVIQSPRHLIKEKRETATLKCYPIPRHDTVYWYQQGPGQDPQFLISFYEKMQSDKGSIPDRFSAQQFSDYHSELNMSSLELGDSALYFCASSLAGQGFEQFFGPGTRLTVL.

The chain links TRBV25-1 to TRBJ2-7, with 7 bases matching TRBD2. CDR3 length equals 13 residues. Germline V gives CDR1 MGHDK, CDR2 SYGVNS. V shed 7 bases and J 2 bases; nucleotides not matched to a gene: 5. CDR3 nucleotides: TGTGCCAGCATGGGGGGGGAGACCTACGAGCAGTACTTC. It translates to CASMGGETYEQYF.

The chain carries TRBV5-6 and TRBJ2-7, with D unresolved. Germline loops: CDR1 SGHDT, CDR2 YYEEEE. Trimming pared 4 bases from V and 6 bases from J, leaving 11 bases between. The CDR3 loop spans 12 amino acids. CDR3 bases: TGTGCCAGCAGCGCGATGATTGGCGAGCAGTACTTC. This gives the protein CASSAMIGEQYF.

This sequence joins TRBV11-3 and TRBJ2-7; TRBD1 matches at 9 bases. Germline V CDR1 and CDR2: SGHNT, YENEEA. With 1 base clipped from V and 3 bases from J, the junction kept 4 bases outside the gene matches. This CDR3 contains 15 residues. This CDR3 reads CASSLGPGQGYEQYF. The CDR3 DNA is TGTGCCAGCAGCTTAGGGCCGGGACAGGGCTACGAGCAGTACTTC.

The CDR3 sequence: CASSRTSGRYQETQYF. The CDR3 DNA sequence: TGCGCCAGCAGCCGGACTAGCGGGCGGTACCAAGAGACCCAGTACTTC. The chain couples TRBV4-1 to TRBJ2-5, with TRBD2 identical over 11 bases. Germline CDR1 MGHRA, CDR2 YSYEKL. V lost 4 bases to trimming and J lost 0 bases; unmatched junction nucleotides: 4. The CDR3 is made up of 16 amino acids.

The chain links TRBV5-6 to TRBJ2-7; possibly TRBD2 for D (6 bases). Germline V gene lookup returns CDR1 SGHDT and CDR2 YYEEEE. There are 13 residues in the CDR3. V was shortened by 0 bases and J by 8 bases, with 12 bases between the two germline ends. CDR3 loop: CASSLARGLQQYF. The DNA of the CDR3 is TGTGCCAGCAGCTTGGCTCGGGGACTTCAGCAGTACTTC.

V usage is TRBV5-1 and J usage is TRBJ1-1, with D maybe TRBD1 (5 bases). There are 14 residues in the CDR3. The germline V and J ends were trimmed by 1 base and 1 base, with 8 bases remaining between them. CDR1 and CDR2 (germline): SGHRS, YFSETQ. DNA of the CDR3: TGCGCCAGCAGCTTGCAGGGCCCGAACACTGAAGCTTTCTTT. It is translated as CASSLQGPNTEAFF.

The chain carries TRBV7-2 and TRBJ2-5; 16 nucleotides line up with TRBD2. The CDR3 has 18 amino acids. Germline assignment: CDR1 SGHTA and CDR2 FQGNSA. V was clipped by 5 bases and J by 5 bases; unmatched bases: 11. The CDR3 DNA sequence: TGTGCCAGCAGCCCCACCGGGACTAGCGGGAGGGCCGGGGAGACCCAGTACTTC. This codes for CASSPTGTSGRAGETQYF.

The rearrangement joins TRBV5-1 to TRBJ1-1; TRBD1 matches at 9 bases. V trimming: 3 bases; J trimming: 3 bases; junction bases outside the gene matches: 0. Germline V gene data show CDR1 as SGHRS and CDR2 as YFSETQ. The CDR3 loop spans 13 amino acids. CDR3: CASSWTGDTEAFF. CDR3 bases: TGCGCCAGCAGCTGGACAGGGGACACTGAAGCTTTCTTT.

J is TRBJ2-7 and V is TRBV27, with D maybe TRBD2 (6 bases). The CDR3 extends over 14 amino acids. In germline, CDR1 is MNHEY, CDR2 SMNVEV (reference sequence). Trimming shortened V by 4 bases and J by 7 bases, and 17 bases separated the two germline ends. The CDR3 protein is CASSWGLLEGEQYF. The CDR3 nucleotides read TGTGCCAGCAGTTGGGGACTCCTAGAAGGGGAGCAGTACTTC.

The J gene is TRBJ2-2, the V gene TRBV7-2; TRBD2 matches 11 bases. The V gene end was trimmed by 5 bases and the J gene end by 3 bases; junction bases not matched to a gene: 5. Germline CDR1 SGHTA, CDR2 FQGNSA. The CDR3 is 16 residues long. The CDR3 region is CASSLLAGADTGELFF. The CDR3 DNA reads as TGTGCCAGCAGCCTACTAGCGGGAGCGGACACCGGGGAGCTGTTTTTT.